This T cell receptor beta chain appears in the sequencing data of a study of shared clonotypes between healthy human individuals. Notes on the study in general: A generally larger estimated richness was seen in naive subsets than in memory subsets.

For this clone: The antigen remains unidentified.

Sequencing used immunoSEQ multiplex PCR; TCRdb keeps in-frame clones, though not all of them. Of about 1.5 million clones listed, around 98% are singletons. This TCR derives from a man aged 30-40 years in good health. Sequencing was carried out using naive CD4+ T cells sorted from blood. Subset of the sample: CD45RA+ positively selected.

This CDR3 is CAIRVPQGGNTEAFF. The DNA of the CDR3 is TGTGCCATCAGGGTCCCCCAGGGTGGTAACACTGAAGCTTTCTTT. V gene TRBV10-3 combines with J gene TRBJ1-1; possibly TRBD1 for D (5 bases). V lost 6 bases, J lost 2 bases, and 16 bases lay in between. Germline V gene sequence: CDR1 ENHRY, CDR2 SYGVKD. The CDR3 spans 15 residues.